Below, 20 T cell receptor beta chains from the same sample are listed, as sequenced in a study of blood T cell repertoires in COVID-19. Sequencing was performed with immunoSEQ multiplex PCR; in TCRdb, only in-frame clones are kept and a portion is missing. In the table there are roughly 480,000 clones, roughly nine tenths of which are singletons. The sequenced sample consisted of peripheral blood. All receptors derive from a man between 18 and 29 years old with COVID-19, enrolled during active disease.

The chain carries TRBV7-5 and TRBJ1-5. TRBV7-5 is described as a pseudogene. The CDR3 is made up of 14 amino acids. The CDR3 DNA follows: TGTGTCAGAAGCTTGGAGGTGGCAGAACCCCCTCGAAATTTT. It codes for CVRSLEVAEPPRNF.

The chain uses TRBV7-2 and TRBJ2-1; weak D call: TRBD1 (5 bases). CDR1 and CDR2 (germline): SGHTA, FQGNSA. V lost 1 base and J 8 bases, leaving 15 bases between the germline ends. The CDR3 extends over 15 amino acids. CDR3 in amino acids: CASSLVGSRADEQFF. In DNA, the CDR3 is TGTGCCAGCAGCTTAGTTGGGTCCAGGGCTGATGAGCAGTTCTTC.

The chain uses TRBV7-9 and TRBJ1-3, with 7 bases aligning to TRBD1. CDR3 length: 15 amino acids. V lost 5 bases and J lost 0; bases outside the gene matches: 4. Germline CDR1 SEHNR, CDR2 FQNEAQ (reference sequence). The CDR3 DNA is TGTGCCAGCAGCGCGACAGGGAACTCTGGAAACACCATATATTTT. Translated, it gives CASSATGNSGNTIYF. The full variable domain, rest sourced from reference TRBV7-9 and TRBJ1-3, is DTGVSQNPRHKITKRGQNVTFRCDPISEHNRLYWYRQTLGQGPEFLTYFQNEAQLEKSRLLSDRFSAERPKGSFSTLEIQRTEQGDSAMYLCASSATGNSGNTIYFGEGSWLTVV.

The CDR3: CATSGQALSSYNEQFF. The CDR3 bases are TGTGCCACCTCTGGACAGGCGCTAAGCTCCTACAATGAGCAGTTCTTC. The chain is built from TRBV27 and TRBJ2-1, with 7 bases matching TRBD1. This CDR3 spans 16 amino acids. Per germline, CDR1 MNHEY and CDR2 SMNVEV (reference sequence). V trimming: 10 bases; J trimming: 0 bases; junction bases outside the gene matches: 12.

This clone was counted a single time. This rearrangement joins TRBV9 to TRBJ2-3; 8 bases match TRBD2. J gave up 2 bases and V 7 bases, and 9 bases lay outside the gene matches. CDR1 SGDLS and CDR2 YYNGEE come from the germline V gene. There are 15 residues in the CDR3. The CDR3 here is CASAGGTFPTDTQYF. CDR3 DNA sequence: TGTGCCAGCGCGGGGGGCACTTTTCCCACAGATACGCAGTATTTT. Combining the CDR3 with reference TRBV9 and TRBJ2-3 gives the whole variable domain DSGVTQTPKHLITATGQRVTLRCSPRSGDLSVYWYQQSLDQGLQFLIQYYNGEERAKGNILERFSAQQFPDLHSELNLSSLELGDSALYFCASAGGTFPTDTQYFGPGTRLTVL.

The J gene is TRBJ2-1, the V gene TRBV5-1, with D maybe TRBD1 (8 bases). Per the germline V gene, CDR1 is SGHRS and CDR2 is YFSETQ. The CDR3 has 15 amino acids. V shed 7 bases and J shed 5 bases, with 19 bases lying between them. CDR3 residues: CASGGEDRVHNEQFF. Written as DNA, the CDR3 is TGCGCCAGCGGGGGGGAGGACAGGGTCCACAATGAGCAGTTCTTC.

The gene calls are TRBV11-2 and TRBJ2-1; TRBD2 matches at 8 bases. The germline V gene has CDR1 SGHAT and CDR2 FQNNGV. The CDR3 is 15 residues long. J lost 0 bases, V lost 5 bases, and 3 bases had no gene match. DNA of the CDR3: TGTGCCAGCAGCACAACTAGCGGCTCCTACAATGAGCAGTTCTTC. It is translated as CASSTTSGSYNEQFF.

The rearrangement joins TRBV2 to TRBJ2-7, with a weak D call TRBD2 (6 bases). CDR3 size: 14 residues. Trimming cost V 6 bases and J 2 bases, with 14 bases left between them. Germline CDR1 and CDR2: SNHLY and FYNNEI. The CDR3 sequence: CASRPLAPPYEQYF. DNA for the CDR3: TGTGCCAGCAGACCCCTAGCGCCTCCCTACGAGCAGTACTTC.

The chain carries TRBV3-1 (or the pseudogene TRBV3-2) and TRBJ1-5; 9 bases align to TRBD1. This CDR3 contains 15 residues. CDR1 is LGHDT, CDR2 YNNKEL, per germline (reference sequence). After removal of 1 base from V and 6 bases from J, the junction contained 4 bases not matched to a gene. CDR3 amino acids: CASSQATGGGQPQHF. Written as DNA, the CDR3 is TGTGCCAGCAGCCAAGCGACAGGGGGAGGTCAGCCCCAGCATTTT.

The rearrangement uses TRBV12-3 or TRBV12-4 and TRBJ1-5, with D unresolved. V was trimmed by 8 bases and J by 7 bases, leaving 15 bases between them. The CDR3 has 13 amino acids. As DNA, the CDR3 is TGTGCCAGCGCTGACACGGTAGACCAGCCCCAGCATTTT. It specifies CASADTVDQPQHF.

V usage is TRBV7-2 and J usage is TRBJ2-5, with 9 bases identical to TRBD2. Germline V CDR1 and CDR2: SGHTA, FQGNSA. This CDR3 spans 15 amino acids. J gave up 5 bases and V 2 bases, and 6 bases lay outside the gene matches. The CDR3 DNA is TGTGCCAGCAGCTTAAACGCGGGAGGGAGTGAGACCCAGTACTTC. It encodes CASSLNAGGSETQYF. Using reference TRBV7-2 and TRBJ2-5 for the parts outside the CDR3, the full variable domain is GAGVSQSPSNKVTEKGKDVELRCDPISGHTALYWYRQSLGQGLEFLIYFQGNSAPDKSGLPSDRFSAERTGGSVSTLTIQRTQQEDSAVYLCASSLNAGGSETQYFGPGTRLLVL.

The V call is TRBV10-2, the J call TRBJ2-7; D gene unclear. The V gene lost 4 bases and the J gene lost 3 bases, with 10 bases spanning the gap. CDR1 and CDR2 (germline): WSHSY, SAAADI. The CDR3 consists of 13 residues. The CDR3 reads CASSASSYYEQYF. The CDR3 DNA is TGCGCCAGCAGTGCGTCTAGTTACTACGAGCAGTACTTC.

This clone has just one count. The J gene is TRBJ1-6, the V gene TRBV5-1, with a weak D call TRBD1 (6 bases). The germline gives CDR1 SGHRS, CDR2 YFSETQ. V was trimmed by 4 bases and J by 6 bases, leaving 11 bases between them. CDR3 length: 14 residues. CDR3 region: CASSPGQPNSPLHF. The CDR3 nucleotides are TGCGCCAGCAGCCCCGGACAGCCTAATTCACCCCTCCACTTT.

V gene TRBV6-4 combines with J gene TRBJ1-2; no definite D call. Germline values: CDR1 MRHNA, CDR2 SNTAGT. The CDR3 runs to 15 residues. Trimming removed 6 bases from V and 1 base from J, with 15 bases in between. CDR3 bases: TGTGCCAGCAGCCCGGGGTTCACAATTAACTATGGCTACACCTTC. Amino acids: CASSPGFTINYGYTF.

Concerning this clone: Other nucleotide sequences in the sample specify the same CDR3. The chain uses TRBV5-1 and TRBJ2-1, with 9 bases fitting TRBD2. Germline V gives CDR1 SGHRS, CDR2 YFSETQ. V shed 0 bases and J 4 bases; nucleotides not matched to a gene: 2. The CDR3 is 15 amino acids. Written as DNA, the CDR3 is TGCGCCAGCAGCTTGGGACTAGCGGATTACAATGAGCAGTTCTTC. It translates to CASSLGLADYNEQFF. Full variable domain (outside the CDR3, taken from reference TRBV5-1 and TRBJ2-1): KAGVTQTPRYLIKTRGQQVTLSCSPISGHRSVSWYQQTPGQGLQFLFEYFSETQRNKGNFPGRFSGRQFSNSRSEMNVSTLELGDSALYLCASSLGLADYNEQFFGPGTRLTVL.

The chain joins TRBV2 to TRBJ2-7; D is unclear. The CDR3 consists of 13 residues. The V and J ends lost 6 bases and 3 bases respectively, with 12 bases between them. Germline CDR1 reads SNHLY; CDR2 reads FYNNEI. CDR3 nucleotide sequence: TGTGCCAGCAGGCAGGCTACAAACTACGAGCAGTACTTC. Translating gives CASRQATNYEQYF.

CDR3 in amino acids: CASSASHPGLAGGDEQYF. In nucleotides, the CDR3 is TGCGCCAGCAGTGCCTCCCACCCGGGACTAGCGGGAGGGGATGAGCAGTACTTC. The genes are TRBV10-2 and TRBJ2-7; 16 bases map to TRBD2. Per the germline V gene, CDR1 is WSHSY and CDR2 is SAAADI. The CDR3 sequence is 18 residues long. The V and J ends lost 4 bases and 7 bases, in that order; junction bases with no gene match: 13.

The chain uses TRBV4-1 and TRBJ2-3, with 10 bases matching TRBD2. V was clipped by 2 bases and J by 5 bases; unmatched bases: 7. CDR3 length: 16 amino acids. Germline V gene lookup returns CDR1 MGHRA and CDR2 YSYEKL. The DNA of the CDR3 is TGCGCCAGCAGCCAAAAAAGCGGGGGGGCAAAAGATACGCAGTATTTT. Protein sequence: CASSQKSGGAKDTQYF.

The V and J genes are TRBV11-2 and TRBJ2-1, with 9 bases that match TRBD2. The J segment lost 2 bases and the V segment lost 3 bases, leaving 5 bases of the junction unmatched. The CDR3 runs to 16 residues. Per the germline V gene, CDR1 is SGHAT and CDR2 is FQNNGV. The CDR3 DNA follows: TGTGCCAGCAGCTTCCTGCTAGCGGGGACCTACAATGAGCAGTTCTTC. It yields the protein CASSFLLAGTYNEQFF.

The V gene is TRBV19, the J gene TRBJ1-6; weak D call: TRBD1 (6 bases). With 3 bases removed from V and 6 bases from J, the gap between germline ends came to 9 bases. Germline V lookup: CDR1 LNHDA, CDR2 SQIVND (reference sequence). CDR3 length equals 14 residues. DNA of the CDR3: TGTGCCAGTAGTATCGGACAGACTAATTCACCCCTCCACTTT. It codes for CASSIGQTNSPLHF.